Below are 17 T cell receptor beta chains sequenced from a single sample in a study of T cell repertoires in cytomegalovirus infection (dated by TCRdb to between 2018 and 2021). These receptors' antigens are unknown. For sequencing, an Illumina HiSeq 1500 was employed. TCRdb reworked the public reads: Q25 trimming with fastp, MiXCR clone assembly, productive beta chains retained. Each CDR3 protein gets just one entry, which takes the most common genes and DNA from the rows behind it. The sample table lists about 68,000 distinct CDR3 sequences, approximately 22% of them with a count of one. Jointly, the top ten make up approximately 79% of the sample. Material for sequencing was PBMCs, sequenced either directly or after in vitro stimulation (not recorded which). Receptors were obtained from a human donor in good health (CMV status not recorded). Some clones in this sample may be carry-over from other donors' samples.

This clonotype has more than one count but fewer than ten. J is TRBJ2-3 and V is TRBV10-3; weak D call: TRBD2 (6 bases). Per the germline V gene, CDR1 is ENHRY and CDR2 is SYGVKD. V was cut by 6 bases and J by 0 bases, with 13 bases left in between. The CDR3 length is 15 residues. The CDR3 region is CAIRAARGSTDTQYF. CDR3 in DNA: TGTGCCATCAGGGCCGCGCGGGGTAGCACAGATACGCAGTATTTT.

This clonotype occurred a few times. The chain is built from TRBV5-1 and TRBJ1-1; D is undetermined. Trimming stripped 4 bases from V and 1 base from J, with 11 bases between. Germline V gives CDR1 SGHRS, CDR2 YFSETQ. The CDR3 consists of 14 residues. The CDR3 sequence is CASSPGWGNTEAFF. Written as DNA, the CDR3 is TGCGCCAGCAGCCCCGGGTGGGGGAACACTGAAGCTTTCTTT.

This chain joins TRBV12-3 or TRBV12-4 and TRBJ2-7, with D unresolved. V lost 2 bases to trimming and J lost 3 bases, with 11 bases between them. This CDR3 contains 14 residues. CDR3 bases: TGTGCCAGCAGTTTAAACCCTAGACACTACGAGCAGTACGTC. It codes for CASSLNPRHYEQYV.

The chain links TRBV7-2 to TRBJ2-7, with TRBD2 matching over 8 bases. Unmatched junction bases numbered 7, after V lost 2 bases and J lost 4 bases. This CDR3 is 15 amino acids long. Germline V gives CDR1 SGHTA, CDR2 FQGNSA. This CDR3 reads CASSLLDGRGYEQYF. CDR3 DNA sequence: TGTGCCAGCAGCTTATTGGACGGGAGGGGGTACGAGCAGTACTTC.

This clonotype was counted ten times or more. J is TRBJ2-1 and V is TRBV7-2; the match to TRBD1 covers 8 bases. Unmatched junction bases numbered 4, after V lost 3 bases and J lost 9 bases. Germline V lookup: CDR1 SGHTA, CDR2 FQGNSA. The CDR3 consists of 13 residues. CDR3 bases: TGTGCCAGCAGCTTCAGGGGGCTGGGTGAGCAGTTCTTC. Amino acid sequence: CASSFRGLGEQFF. The whole variable domain, filled in from reference TRBV7-2 and TRBJ2-1, reads GAGVSQSPSNKVTEKGKDVELRCDPISGHTALYWYRQSLGQGLEFLIYFQGNSAPDKSGLPSDRFSAERTGGSVSTLTIQRTQQEDSAVYLCASSFRGLGEQFFGPGTRLTVL.

This clonotype was found a few times. The chain carries TRBV6-2 or TRBV6-3 and TRBJ2-1, with 11 nucleotides matching TRBD2. Trimming removed 5 bases from V and 4 bases from J; junction bases left unmatched: 4. Germline V CDR1 and CDR2: MNHEY, SVGEGT. The CDR3 is 15 residues long. Written as DNA, the CDR3 is TGTGCCAGCAGTAAAGGGACTAGCGGTTACAATGAGCAGTTCTTC. It yields the protein CASSKGTSGYNEQFF.

The chain links TRBV7-2 to TRBJ1-4; the match to TRBD1 covers 7 bases. This CDR3 is 13 amino acids long. Germline V gene sequence: CDR1 SGHTA, CDR2 FQGNSA. The J segment lost 7 bases and the V segment lost 5 bases, leaving 4 bases of the junction unmatched. CDR3 residues: CASSPRQGEKLFF. The CDR3 bases are TGTGCCAGCAGCCCGCGACAGGGTGAAAAACTGTTTTTT.

This clonotype was detected ten times or more. The chain couples TRBV7-9 to TRBJ1-2, with a weak D call TRBD1 (6 bases). The germline V and J ends were trimmed by 1 base and 4 bases, with 16 bases remaining between them. This CDR3 comprises 16 residues. Germline V lookup: CDR1 SEHNR, CDR2 FQNEAQ (reference sequence). DNA for the CDR3: TGTGCCAGCAGCTTAGAGGGGAACAGGGCCTTCTATGGCTACACCTTC. Translated, it gives CASSLEGNRAFYGYTF.

J is TRBJ1-1 and V is TRBV5-1; D may be TRBD1 (5 bases). The germline V and J ends were trimmed by 0 bases and 6 bases, with 18 bases remaining between them. Germline-derived CDR1 and CDR2 are SGHRS and YFSETQ. CDR3 length: 16 amino acids. The CDR3: CASSLGGTRGGAEAFF. The CDR3 DNA reads as TGCGCCAGCAGCTTGGGGGGGACCCGGGGGGGGGCTGAAGCTTTCTTT.

This clonotype was seen ten or more times. This chain links TRBV7-2 with TRBJ2-7, with TRBD2 matching 8 bases. V shed 0 bases, J shed 4 bases, and the junction held 5 bases outside the gene matches. Germline V gives CDR1 SGHTA, CDR2 FQGNSA. The CDR3 is 15 residues long. The CDR3 DNA reads TGTGCCAGCAGCTTAGCGCGGGAGGCTAGATACGAGCAGTACTTC. It is translated as CASSLAREARYEQYF.

This clonotype was seen repeatedly, ten times or more. The gene calls are TRBV7-2 and TRBJ2-1; 9 nucleotides agree with TRBD2. The V gene end was trimmed by 5 bases and the J gene end by 5 bases; junction bases not matched to a gene: 4. The CDR3 has 14 amino acids. Germline CDR1 and CDR2: SGHTA and FQGNSA. In nucleotides, the CDR3 is TGTGCCAGCAGCCCAGGACTAGCGAACAATGAGCAGTTCTTC. This sequence encodes CASSPGLANNEQFF.

This clonotype was counted many times. The rearrangement links TRBV7-3 to TRBJ2-2, with 9 positions matching TRBD2. The CDR3 has 15 amino acids. Trimming at V came to 5 bases and at J to 4 bases, leaving 5 bases not matched to a gene. Germline loops: CDR1 SGHTA, CDR2 FQGTGA. CDR3 nucleotides: TGTGCCAGCAGCCTTAGCGGGAGAGGCACCGGGGAGCTGTTTTTT. Its protein is CASSLSGRGTGELFF.

The V call is TRBV7-9, the J call TRBJ2-5; no clear D. CDR1 SEHNR and CDR2 FQNEAQ come from the germline V gene (reference sequence). V shed 8 bases and J shed 1 base, with 17 bases lying between them. The CDR3 is 15 amino acids. As DNA, the CDR3 is TGTGCCAGCTCCACGCGAGGTGGGTCCCAAGAGACCCAGTACTTC. Its translation: CASSTRGGSQETQYF.

Only a few counts were recorded for this clonotype. The chain has TRBV7-2 and TRBJ2-1; 10 bases fit TRBD2. This CDR3 is 16 amino acids long. CDR1 and CDR2 (germline): SGHTA, FQGNSA. With V trimmed by 2 bases and J by 10 bases, 11 bases remained unmatched. The CDR3 DNA sequence: TGTGCCAGCAGCTTATATCCGCTAGCGGGGGACCGGGAGCAGTTCTTC. Translated: CASSLYPLAGDREQFF.

The genes are TRBV12-5 and TRBJ1-5; D is perhaps TRBD1 (5 bases). From germline, CDR1 is LGHNT and CDR2 FRNRAP. Trimming removed 3 bases from V and 1 base from J, with 7 bases in between. This CDR3 has 14 residues. For the CDR3, the DNA is TGTGCTAGTGGTTTTCGGGACAGCAATCAGCCCCAGCATTTT. It yields the protein CASGFRDSNQPQHF.

This chain connects TRBV12-3 or TRBV12-4 to TRBJ2-3; either TRBD1 or TRBD2 may supply D (5 bases each). The CDR3 length is 19 residues. With 4 bases removed from V and 3 bases from J, the gap between germline ends came to 26 bases. This CDR3 reads CASSSTRDGRVRETDTQYF. The CDR3 nucleotides are TGTGCCAGCAGTTCTACCCGGGACGGAAGGGTGAGGGAGACAGATACGCAGTATTTT.

This clonotype came up a few times. The gene calls are TRBV6-6 and TRBJ2-1, with 12 nucleotides matching TRBD1. CDR1 is MNHNY and CDR2 is SVGAGI in the germline V gene (reference sequence). The V segment lost 8 bases and the J segment 7 bases; nucleotides outside the gene matches: 9. The CDR3 totals 15 residues. The CDR3 DNA reads as TGTGCCAGCGGCGACGGGACAGGGGGCCGAAATGAGCAGTTCTTC. Its translation: CASGDGTGGRNEQFF.